Shown below are 22 T cell receptor beta chains from a single sample sequenced in a study of T cell repertoires in cytomegalovirus infection. TCRdb re-derived calls from the reads in MiXCR, one entry per CDR3 protein. The data contain about 450,000 distinct CDR3 sequences, roughly a third of them seen just once; the ten biggest clones take up roughly 15%. Sample: PBMCs. The receptors were sampled from a human donor in good health (CMV status not recorded). Some clones in this sample may be carry-over from other donors' samples.

With respect to this clonotype: Likely a read error: the CDR3 ends without its conserved phenylalanine or tryptophan. The limits of the CDR3 on the DNA are not certain, so only TCRdb's listed CDR3 is given. The chain joins TRBV7-2 to TRBJ1-6; TRBD1 was called by the table and not checked on the DNA. The germline V gene encodes CDR1 SGHTA and CDR2 FQGNSA. Counting both end residues, the CDR3 totals 15 amino acids. The CDR3 is CASSLESGTKSPIPC.

This clonotype was seen a handful of times. V and J are TRBV11-3 and TRBJ2-2, with 8 bases fitting TRBD1. The J segment lost 5 bases and the V segment lost 1 base, leaving 15 bases of the junction unmatched. CDR3 length: 19 amino acids. CDR1 is SGHNT, CDR2 YENEEA, per germline. CDR3 nucleotides: TGTGCCAGCAGCTTAGTGTTCCCCACGACAGGGGAAATGACCGGGGAGCTGTTTTTT. Its protein product is CASSLVFPTTGEMTGELFF.

This clonotype was picked up a small number of times. The J gene is TRBJ1-1, the V gene TRBV5-6; possibly TRBD1 for D (5 bases). This CDR3 contains 13 residues. Germline loops: CDR1 SGHDT, CDR2 YYEEEE. Trimming removed 7 bases from V and 7 bases from J, with 17 bases in between. In DNA form, the CDR3 reads TGTGCCAGCCTCTCGGGCGGGGACCTTGAAGCTTTCTTT. It is translated as CASLSGGDLEAFF.

This clonotype occurred many times. V usage is TRBV7-9 and J usage is TRBJ2-3; no clear D gene. V dropped 5 bases and J dropped 4 bases, with 10 bases sitting between them. This CDR3 is built from 13 residues. Germline CDR1 SEHNR, CDR2 FQNEAQ (reference sequence). The CDR3 is CASSKRAADTQYF. The DNA for the CDR3 is TGTGCCAGCAGCAAACGGGCAGCAGATACGCAGTATTTT.

This clonotype turned up a few times. The chain uses TRBV6-2 or TRBV6-3 and TRBJ1-2, with D uncertain. This CDR3 has 14 amino acids. Germline values: CDR1 MNHEY, CDR2 SVGEGT. V was trimmed by 7 bases and J by 2 bases, leaving 14 bases between them. The CDR3 nucleotides read TGTGCCAGCACCTACGGTTGGATAAACTATGGCTACACCTTC. Translated: CASTYGWINYGYTF.

This clonotype was seen at least ten times. The rearrangement uses TRBV11-2 and TRBJ1-2; no clear D. Germline assignment: CDR1 SGHAT and CDR2 FQNNGV. Trimming took off 4 bases at V and 6 bases at J, with 12 bases between the two ends. This CDR3 has 13 amino acids. The CDR3 reads CASSYGRTDGYTF. The CDR3 DNA reads TGTGCCAGCAGCTATGGACGGACGGATGGCTACACCTTC.

This clonotype was picked up one time. The chain has TRBV7-8 and TRBJ1-5; D possibly corresponds to TRBD1 (5 bases). The CDR3 has 14 residues. Trimming took 5 bases from V and 9 from J, leaving 17 bases between them. In germline, CDR1 is SGHVS, CDR2 FQNEAQ. CDR3 in amino acids: CASSPRTWDAPQHF. CDR3 nucleotides: TGTGCCAGCAGCCCACGGACATGGGACGCGCCCCAGCATTTT.

On this clonotype: Since a much larger clone is just one base distant, this may be a read error. V usage is TRBV7-6 and J usage is TRBJ1-1, with D perhaps TRBD1 (5 bases). The CDR3 runs to 14 residues. Germline CDR1 reads SGHVS; CDR2 reads FNYEAQ. The CDR3 nucleotides read TGTGTCAGCAGCCATACCCACGGGGGCACTGAAGCTTTCTTT. Translating it yields CVSSHTHGGTEAFF. Complete variable domain (other parts from reference TRBV7-6 and TRBJ1-1): GAGVSQSPRYKVTKRGQDVALRCDPISGHVSLYWYRQALGQGPEFLTYFNYEAQQDKSGLPNDRFSAERPEGSISTLTIQRTEQRDSAMYRCVSSHTHGGTEAFFGQGTRLTVV.

In this sample, this clonotype turned up many times. This sequence joins TRBV7-9 and TRBJ2-1, with 11 bases that match TRBD2. The J segment lost 6 bases and the V segment lost 3 bases, leaving 4 bases of the junction unmatched. The CDR3 covers 15 residues. Germline loops: CDR1 SEHNR, CDR2 FQNEAQ (reference sequence). For the CDR3, the DNA is TGTGCCAGCAGCTTCCTAGCGGGGGGTCCCAATGAGCAGTTCTTC. Translated: CASSFLAGGPNEQFF.

This clonotype was picked up one time. The rearrangement joins TRBV20-1 to TRBJ1-2, with 11 nucleotides matching TRBD1. There are 14 residues in the CDR3. Germline V gives CDR1 DFQATT, CDR2 SNEGSKA (reference sequence). V shed 3 bases, J shed 7 bases, and the junction held 7 bases outside the gene matches. Here the CDR3 reads CSARSGQGASGYTF. In nucleotides, the CDR3 is TGCAGTGCTAGGAGCGGACAGGGGGCCAGTGGCTACACCTTC.

This clonotype appeared a few times. The chain uses TRBV7-9 and TRBJ2-7; no reliable D call. V shed 3 bases and J shed 0 bases, with 3 bases lying between them. The CDR3 totals 12 residues. The germline V gene has CDR1 SEHNR and CDR2 FQNEAQ (reference sequence). As DNA, the CDR3 is TGTGCCAGCAGCTTTTCCTCCTACGAGCAGTACTTC. As protein: CASSFSSYEQYF. Supplemented by reference TRBV7-9 and TRBJ2-7, the full variable domain reads DTGVSQNPRHKITKRGQNVTFRCDPISEHNRLYWYRQTLGQGPEFLTYFQNEAQLEKSRLLSDRFSAERPKGSFSTLEIQRTEQGDSAMYLCASSFSSYEQYFGPGTRLTVT.

This chain links TRBV6-8 with TRBJ2-7, with unresolved D. The germline V gene has CDR1 MNHGY and CDR2 SAAAGT. The V end lost 0 bases, the J end lost 0 bases, and 9 bases lay between the germline ends. The CDR3 runs to 15 residues. CDR3 protein: CASSYSGTVSYEQYF. In DNA, the CDR3 is TGTGCCAGCAGTTACTCGGGAACAGTCTCCTACGAGCAGTACTTC.

There are a few counts of this clonotype. The chain employs TRBV28 and TRBJ2-5; the match to TRBD2 covers 12 bases. Germline CDR1 reads MDHEN; CDR2 reads SYDVKM. CDR3 size: 13 residues. The CDR3 nucleotides are TGTTCTTCTAGCGGGGGGGTTCAAGAGACCCAGTACTTC. It specifies CSSSGGVQETQYF.

The chain uses TRBV28 and TRBJ1-5; the D gene is possibly TRBD1 (5 bases). The CDR3 spans 14 residues. Germline CDR1 reads MDHEN; CDR2 reads SYDVKM. V lost 7 bases and J 0 bases, leaving 10 bases between the germline ends. CDR3 sequence reads: CASKTGHSNQPQHF. The CDR3 DNA sequence: TGTGCCAGCAAAACAGGTCATAGCAATCAGCCCCAGCATTTT.

The J gene is TRBJ1-2, the V gene TRBV7-9; 9 bases fit TRBD1. V trimming: 5 bases; J trimming: 8 bases; junction bases outside the gene matches: 6. This CDR3 is 13 amino acids long. Germline V gene data show CDR1 as SEHNR and CDR2 as FQNEAQ (reference sequence). The CDR3 coding sequence is TGTGCCAGCAGCCCGGGACAGGGCACGGGCTACACCTTC. Its translation: CASSPGQGTGYTF.

By share, this clonotype counts as medium-sized. This chain joins TRBV7-2 and TRBJ2-2; no reliable D call. The CDR3 is 13 residues long. Germline assignment: CDR1 SGHTA and CDR2 FQGNSA. V was clipped by 6 bases and J by 3 bases, with 8 bases between them. CDR3 coding DNA: TGTGCCAGCAGGTCCCAGCACACCGGGGAGCTGTTTTTT. Translation gives CASRSQHTGELFF.

This clonotype was picked up many times. This chain links TRBV7-2 with TRBJ2-1; the D gene is possibly TRBD2 (6 bases). The CDR3 sequence is 15 residues long. V shed 5 bases and J shed 2 bases, with 13 bases lying between them. Germline assignment: CDR1 SGHTA and CDR2 FQGNSA. The CDR3 nucleotides read TGTGCCAGCAGCCCGGGGGTTACCCCCTACAATGAGCAGTTCTTC. Its protein is CASSPGVTPYNEQFF.

Of note for this clonotype: The junction departs from germline at one end; a sequencing error may be responsible. The J gene is TRBJ2-1, the V gene TRBV6-5; D is unresolved. CDR3 size: 14 residues. Germline V lookup: CDR1 MNHEY, CDR2 SVGAGI. This CDR3 reads CARSYSSSNNEQFF. CDR3 DNA sequence: TGTGCCCGCAGTTACTCGAGCAGTAACAATGAGCAGTTCTTC.

The rearrangement uses TRBV28 and TRBJ2-3; D gene uncertain. V lost 6 bases and J 2 bases, leaving 18 bases between the germline ends. The CDR3 has 16 residues. Germline CDR1 and CDR2: MDHEN and SYDVKM. The CDR3 nucleotides are TGTGCCAGCAGCACGAATATGCCACGATACACAGATACGCAGTATTTT. Encoded protein: CASSTNMPRYTDTQYF.

This clonotype has just one count. The chain uses TRBV6-8 and TRBJ2-5; TRBD2 matches 13 bases. The germline CDR1 and CDR2 sequences are MNHGY and SAAAGT. This CDR3 contains 16 residues. Trimming removed 6 bases from V and 5 bases from J; junction bases left unmatched: 9. CDR3 sequence (DNA): TGTGCCAGCAGGGCACTAGCGGGGGGGCCTGGTGAGACCCAGTACTTC. It is translated as CASRALAGGPGETQYF.

There are a few counts of this clonotype. The chain carries TRBV28 and TRBJ2-7; a possible D gene is TRBD1 (5 bases). CDR3 length: 16 amino acids. With 7 bases removed from V and 2 bases from J, the gap between germline ends came to 21 bases. CDR1 is MDHEN and CDR2 is SYDVKM in the germline V gene. The CDR3 DNA is TGTGCCAGCAACACCTGGTTGGGGCGGACGGCCTACGAGCAGTACTTC. Translated, it gives CASNTWLGRTAYEQYF.

The gene calls are TRBV6-1 and TRBJ1-1, with a tentative D call TRBD1 (5 bases). The V gene's germline CDR1 is MNHNS and CDR2 SASEGT. V lost 8 bases to trimming and J lost 1 base, with 14 bases between them. The CDR3 totals 14 residues. CDR3 nucleotide sequence: TGTGCCAGCGCTCTTACAGGAGGGAACACTGAAGCTTTCTTT. It is translated as CASALTGGNTEAFF.